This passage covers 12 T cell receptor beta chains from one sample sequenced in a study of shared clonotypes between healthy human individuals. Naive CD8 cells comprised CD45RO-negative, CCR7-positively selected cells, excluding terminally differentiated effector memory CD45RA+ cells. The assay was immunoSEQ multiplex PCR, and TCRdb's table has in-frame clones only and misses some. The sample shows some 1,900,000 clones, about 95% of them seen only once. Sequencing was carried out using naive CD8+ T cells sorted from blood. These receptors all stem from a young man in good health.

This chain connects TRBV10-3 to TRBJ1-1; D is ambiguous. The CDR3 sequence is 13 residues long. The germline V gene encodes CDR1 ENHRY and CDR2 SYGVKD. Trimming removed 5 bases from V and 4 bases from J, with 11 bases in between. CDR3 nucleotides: TGTGCCATCAGTACCCCGGGCGGCACTGAAGCTTTCTTT. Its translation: CAISTPGGTEAFF.

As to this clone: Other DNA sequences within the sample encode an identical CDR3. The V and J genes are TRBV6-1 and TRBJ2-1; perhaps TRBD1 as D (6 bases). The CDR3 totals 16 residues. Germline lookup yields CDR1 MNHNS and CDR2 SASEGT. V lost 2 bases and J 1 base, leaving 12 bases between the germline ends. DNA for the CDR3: TGTGCCAGCAGTGAACCCAGGGGTGGGTCCTACAATGAGCAGTTCTTC. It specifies CASSEPRGGSYNEQFF.

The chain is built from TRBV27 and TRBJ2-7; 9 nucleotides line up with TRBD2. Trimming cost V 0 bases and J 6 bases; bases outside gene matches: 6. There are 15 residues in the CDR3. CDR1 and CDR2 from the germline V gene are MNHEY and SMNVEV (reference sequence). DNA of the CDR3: TGTGCCAGCAGTTTATCAATAGCGGGGGTAGGCGAGCAGTACTTC. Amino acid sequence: CASSLSIAGVGEQYF.

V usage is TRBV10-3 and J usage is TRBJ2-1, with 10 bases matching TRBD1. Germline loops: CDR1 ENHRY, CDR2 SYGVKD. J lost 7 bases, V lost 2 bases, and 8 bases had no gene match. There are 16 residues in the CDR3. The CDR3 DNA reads TGTGCCATCAGTGAGGCGACAGGGGGCGCGAGTAATGAGCAGTTCTTC. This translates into CAISEATGGASNEQFF.

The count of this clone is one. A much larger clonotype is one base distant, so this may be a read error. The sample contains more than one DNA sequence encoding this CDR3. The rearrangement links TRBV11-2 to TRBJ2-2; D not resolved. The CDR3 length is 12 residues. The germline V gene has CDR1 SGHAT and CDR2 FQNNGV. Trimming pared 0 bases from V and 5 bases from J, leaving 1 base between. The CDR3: CASSLETGELFF. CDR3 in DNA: TGTGCCAGCAGCTTAGAGACCGGGGAGCTGTTTTTT.

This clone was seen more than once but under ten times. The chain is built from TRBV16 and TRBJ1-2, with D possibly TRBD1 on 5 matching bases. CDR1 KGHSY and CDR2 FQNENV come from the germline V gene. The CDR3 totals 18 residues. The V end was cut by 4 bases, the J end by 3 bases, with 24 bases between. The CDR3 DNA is TGTGCCAGCAGCCTTCTTGGGACCGGGACGGGAGGGGACTATGGCTACACCTTC. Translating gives CASSLLGTGTGGDYGYTF.

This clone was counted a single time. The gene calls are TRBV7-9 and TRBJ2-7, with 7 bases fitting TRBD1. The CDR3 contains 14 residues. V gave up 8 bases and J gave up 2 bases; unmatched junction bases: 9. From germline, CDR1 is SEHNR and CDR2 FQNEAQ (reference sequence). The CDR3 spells CASVLQGSPYEQYF. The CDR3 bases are TGTGCCAGCGTGTTACAGGGGTCGCCCTACGAGCAGTACTTC.

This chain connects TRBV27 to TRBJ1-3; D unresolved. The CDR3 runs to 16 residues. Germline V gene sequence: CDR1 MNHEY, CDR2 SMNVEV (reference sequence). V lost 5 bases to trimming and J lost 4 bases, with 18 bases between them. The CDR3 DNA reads TGTGCCAGCAGTGGACCGGGGTCCGGCGACGGAAACACCATATATTTT. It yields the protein CASSGPGSGDGNTIYF.

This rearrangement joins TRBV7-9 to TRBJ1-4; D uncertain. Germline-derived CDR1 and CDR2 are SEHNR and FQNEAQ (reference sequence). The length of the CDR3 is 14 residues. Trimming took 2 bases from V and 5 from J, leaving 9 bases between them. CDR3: CASSLLLANEKLFF. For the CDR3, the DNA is TGTGCCAGCAGCTTACTCTTGGCAAATGAAAAACTGTTTTTT.

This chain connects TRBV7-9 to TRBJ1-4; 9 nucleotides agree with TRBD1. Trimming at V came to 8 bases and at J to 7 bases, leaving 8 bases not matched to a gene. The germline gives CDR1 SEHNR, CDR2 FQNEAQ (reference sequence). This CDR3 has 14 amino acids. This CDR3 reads CASRQWTGAEKLFF. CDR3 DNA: TGTGCCAGCCGCCAATGGACAGGGGCTGAAAAACTGTTTTTT. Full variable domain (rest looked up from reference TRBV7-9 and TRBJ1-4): DTGVSQNPRHKITKRGQNVTFRCDPISEHNRLYWYRQTLGQGPEFLTYFQNEAQLEKSRLLSDRFSAERPKGSFSTLEIQRTEQGDSAMYLCASRQWTGAEKLFFGSGTQLSVL.

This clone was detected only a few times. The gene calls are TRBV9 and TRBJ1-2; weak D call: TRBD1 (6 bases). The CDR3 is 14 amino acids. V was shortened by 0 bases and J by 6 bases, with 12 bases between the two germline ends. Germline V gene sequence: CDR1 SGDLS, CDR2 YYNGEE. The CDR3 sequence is CASSVGGAIHGYTF. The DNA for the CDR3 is TGTGCCAGCAGCGTAGGGGGGGCTATCCATGGCTACACCTTC.

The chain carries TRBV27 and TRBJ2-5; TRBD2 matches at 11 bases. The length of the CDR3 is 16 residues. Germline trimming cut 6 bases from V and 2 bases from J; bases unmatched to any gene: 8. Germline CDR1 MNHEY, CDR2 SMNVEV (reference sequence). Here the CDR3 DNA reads TGTGCCAGCAGCCACATCGGGACTAGCGGTCAAGAGACCCAGTACTTC. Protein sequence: CASSHIGTSGQETQYF.